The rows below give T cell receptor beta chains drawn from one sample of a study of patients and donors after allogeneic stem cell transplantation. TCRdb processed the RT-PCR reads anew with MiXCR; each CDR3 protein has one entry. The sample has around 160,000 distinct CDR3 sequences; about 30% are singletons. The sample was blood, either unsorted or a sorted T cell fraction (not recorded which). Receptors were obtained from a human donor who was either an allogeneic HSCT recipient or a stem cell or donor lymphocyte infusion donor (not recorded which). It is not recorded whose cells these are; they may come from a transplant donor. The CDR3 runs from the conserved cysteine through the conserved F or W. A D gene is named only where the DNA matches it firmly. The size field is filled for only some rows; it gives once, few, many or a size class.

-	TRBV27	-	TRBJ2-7	CASSPAGFYEQYF	TGTGCCAGCAGTCCCGCCGGGTTTTACGAGCAGTACTTC
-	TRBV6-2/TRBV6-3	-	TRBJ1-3	CASSYSITRARGSGNTIYF	TGTGCCAGCAGTTACTCGATAACCCGGGCGCGGGGATCTGGAAACACCATATATTTT
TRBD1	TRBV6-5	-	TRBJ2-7	CASRDRGHEQYF	TGTGCCAGCAGGGACAGGGGTCACGAGCAGTACTTC
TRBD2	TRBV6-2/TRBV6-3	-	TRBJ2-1	CASSPWTSNNEQFF	TGTGCCAGCAGCCCCTGGACTAGCAACAATGAGCAGTTCTTC
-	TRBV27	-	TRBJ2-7	CAGSFLGPYEQYF	TGTGCCGGCAGTTTTTTGGGGCCTTACGAGCAGTACTTC
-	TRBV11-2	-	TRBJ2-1	CASSSRPSSYNEQFF	TGTGCCAGCAGCTCTAGACCCAGCTCCTACAATGAGCAGTTCTTC
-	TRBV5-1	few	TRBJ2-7	CASSLGRGGYEQYF	TGCGCCAGCAGCTTAGGCAGGGGCGGGTACGAGCAGTACTTC
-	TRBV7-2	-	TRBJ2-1	CASSLGSTSYNEQFF	TGTGCCAGCAGCTTGGGCTCGACTTCCTACAATGAGCAGTTCTTC
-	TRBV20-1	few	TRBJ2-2	CSARASSVGGELFF	TGCAGTGCTAGAGCGTCTAGCGTCGGCGGGGAGCTGTTTTTT
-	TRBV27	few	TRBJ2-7	CASGYYYEQYF	TGTGCCAGCGGGTACTACTACGAGCAGTACTTC
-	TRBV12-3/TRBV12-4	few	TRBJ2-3	CASSLRVTDTQYF	TGTGCCAGCAGTTTAAGGGTCACAGATACGCAGTATTTT